This TCR beta chain was recovered during a study of OX40 agonist ivuxolimab in advanced cancers. The data were produced by immunoSEQ multiplex PCR, yet TCRdb's version contains in-frame clones alone and is incomplete. The sample carries 48,000 or so clones, approximately 86% recorded once. Germline lookup yields CDR1 MNHEY and CDR2 SVGAGI. CDR3 length: 14 residues. The V end was cut by 3 bases, the J end by 2 bases, with 10 bases between. The TCR sequence derives from an adult with an advanced solid tumor such as melanoma, head and neck, liver or kidney cancer. The J gene is TRBJ2-5, the V gene TRBV6-5; the D is unclear. Material: CD4+ or CD8+ T cells sorted from blood, obtained in a trial of the OX40 agonist ivuxolimab. The CDR3 sequence: CASSYGLGQETQYF. Written as DNA, the CDR3 is TGTGCCAGCAGTTATGGGCTGGGGCAAGAGACCCAGTACTTC.